The 11 T cell receptor beta chains below all came from one sample that was sequenced in a study of cytomegalovirus exposure and HLA in healthy donors. A multiplex PCR was run with 60 Vbeta primers and 13 Jbeta primers. TCRdb's table, derived via immunoSEQ multiplex PCR, lists solely in-frame clones and lacks some. The data show under 150,000 clones, approximately 75% seen once. Sequenced material: PBMCs. The receptors here all came from a woman between 40 and 50 years old in good health and CMV-seropositive.

The gene calls are TRBV9 and TRBJ2-1; 12 bases are a match to TRBD2. Trimming took 4 bases from V and 8 from J; bases not matched to a gene: 7. This CDR3 has 15 residues. The germline CDR1 and CDR2 sequences are SGDLS and YYNGEE. Here the CDR3 DNA reads TGTGCCAGCAGCCTAAAGACTAGCGGGAGTTATGAGCAGTTCTTC. Amino acid sequence: CASSLKTSGSYEQFF.

The J gene is TRBJ2-5, the V gene TRBV5-1; D gene unclear. The CDR3 is 14 amino acids. The germline V gene has CDR1 SGHRS and CDR2 YFSETQ. The V and J ends lost 3 bases and 3 bases respectively, with 12 bases between them. CDR3 DNA: TGCGCCAGCAGCTGGGCACACGTCAAAGAGACCCAGTACTTC. Protein: CASSWAHVKETQYF.

The genes are TRBV6-5 and TRBJ1-4; no firm D call. Germline V lookup: CDR1 MNHEY, CDR2 SVGAGI. V was shortened by 7 bases and J by 6 bases, with 15 bases between the two germline ends. This CDR3 is built from 14 residues. CDR3 bases: TGTGCCAGCATGCGGGAGAGATCGGATGAAAAACTGTTTTTT. Amino acid sequence: CASMRERSDEKLFF.

The chain recombines TRBV2 with TRBJ1-4, with 9 bases aligning to TRBD1. The CDR3 spans 16 residues. The germline gives CDR1 SNHLY, CDR2 FYNNEI. V dropped 4 bases and J dropped 4; count of bases not matched to a gene: 7. CDR3 in DNA: TGTGCCAGCAGTGGGGGACCGGGACAGGGTAATGAAAAACTGTTTTTT. Residues: CASSGGPGQGNEKLFF.

The CDR3 region has the DNA TGTGCCAGCAGCTTAGGCCTGGGTGGGCAGAACACTGAAGCTTTCTTT. As protein: CASSLGLGGQNTEAFF. The chain links TRBV11-2 to TRBJ1-1, with no clear D. Per germline, CDR1 SGHAT and CDR2 FQNNGV. Trimming stripped 1 base from V and 1 base from J, with 13 bases between. CDR3 length: 16 residues.

This chain connects TRBV28 to TRBJ2-1; 15 bases match TRBD2. The CDR3 sequence is 15 residues long. Germline CDR1 and CDR2: MDHEN and SYDVKM. Trimming removed 7 bases from V and 7 bases from J; junction bases left unmatched: 5. The CDR3 region has the DNA TGTGCCAGCACGTTAGGGACTAGCGGGAGGAATGAGCAGTTCTTC. Its translation is CASTLGTSGRNEQFF.

This chain connects TRBV9 to TRBJ1-2; possibly TRBD1 for D (6 bases). V lost 3 bases and J 0 bases, leaving 12 bases between the germline ends. Germline CDR1 reads SGDLS; CDR2 reads YYNGEE. This CDR3 spans 15 amino acids. The CDR3 bases are TGTGCCAGCAGCGAAACAGGGTTAGCTAACTATGGCTACACCTTC. Its translation: CASSETGLANYGYTF.

This clone appeared a few times. This chain uses TRBV10-3 with TRBJ2-7; D is possibly TRBD2 (5 bases). Trimming took 0 bases from V and 3 from J, leaving 9 bases between them. The V gene's germline CDR1 is ENHRY and CDR2 SYGVKD. The CDR3 runs to 14 residues. CDR3 bases: TGTGCCATCAGTGAGTCGCGTAGCGACTACGAGCAGTACTTC. It is translated as CAISESRSDYEQYF.

The gene calls are TRBV5-1 and TRBJ2-2, with a possible D match to TRBD2 (5 bases). The CDR3 loop spans 16 amino acids. CDR1 SGHRS and CDR2 YFSETQ come from the germline V gene. With 7 bases removed from V and 7 bases from J, the gap between germline ends came to 23 bases. CDR3 DNA: TGCGCCAGCGGAAGATTGGGGTCCCTAGCAGTCGGGGAGCTGTTTTTT. Amino acids: CASGRLGSLAVGELFF.

The rearrangement uses TRBV27 and TRBJ2-7, with 10 bases matching TRBD2. In germline, CDR1 is MNHEY, CDR2 SMNVEV (reference sequence). The CDR3 has 16 residues. The junction had 8 bases not matched to a gene; V was cut back by 3 bases and J by 3 bases. The CDR3 protein is CASSFGLAAGRYEQYF. In DNA, the CDR3 is TGTGCCAGCAGTTTTGGACTAGCGGCGGGCCGCTACGAGCAGTACTTC.

The chain couples TRBV9 to TRBJ2-1; 8 bases line up with TRBD2. Germline loops: CDR1 SGDLS, CDR2 YYNGEE. V shed 3 bases and J 9 bases; nucleotides not matched to a gene: 8. The CDR3 has 14 residues. CDR3 region: CASSAVGGASEQFF. DNA of the CDR3: TGTGCCAGCAGCGCCGTCGGGGGGGCCAGTGAGCAGTTCTTC.